This T cell receptor beta chain was identified in a study of shared clonotypes between healthy human individuals. Study at large: Every donor yielded three CD4 naive, three CD4 memory, two CD8 naive and one CD8 memory plate. The study's findings and limits: Among non-shared clonotypes, generation probabilities were lower than among those shared by all four donors.

Original processing notes: ImmunoSEQ output held junction-only sequences without quality scores, so filtering differed. TCRdb's table, derived via immunoSEQ multiplex PCR, lists solely in-frame clones and lacks some. The V and J calls and clone size are taken from that table; D and trimming were inferred from the DNA. The sample holds about a million clones, approximately 70% seen once. The length of the CDR3 is 15 residues. V lost 3 bases, J lost 0 bases, and 8 bases lay in between. Germline CDR1 reads SGHTA; CDR2 reads FQGNSA. Comments on this clone: What it recognizes is unknown.

This receptor was obtained from a man between 18 and 29 years old in good health. Sequenced sample: memory CD4+ T cells sorted from blood. This sample's subset: CD45RA-negative fraction. The chain combines TRBV7-2 with TRBJ2-2; possible D gene TRBD1, 5 bases. The CDR3 region is CASSFQGSNTGELFF. The CDR3 nucleotides are TGTGCCAGCAGCTTCCAGGGCTCGAACACCGGGGAGCTGTTTTTT.